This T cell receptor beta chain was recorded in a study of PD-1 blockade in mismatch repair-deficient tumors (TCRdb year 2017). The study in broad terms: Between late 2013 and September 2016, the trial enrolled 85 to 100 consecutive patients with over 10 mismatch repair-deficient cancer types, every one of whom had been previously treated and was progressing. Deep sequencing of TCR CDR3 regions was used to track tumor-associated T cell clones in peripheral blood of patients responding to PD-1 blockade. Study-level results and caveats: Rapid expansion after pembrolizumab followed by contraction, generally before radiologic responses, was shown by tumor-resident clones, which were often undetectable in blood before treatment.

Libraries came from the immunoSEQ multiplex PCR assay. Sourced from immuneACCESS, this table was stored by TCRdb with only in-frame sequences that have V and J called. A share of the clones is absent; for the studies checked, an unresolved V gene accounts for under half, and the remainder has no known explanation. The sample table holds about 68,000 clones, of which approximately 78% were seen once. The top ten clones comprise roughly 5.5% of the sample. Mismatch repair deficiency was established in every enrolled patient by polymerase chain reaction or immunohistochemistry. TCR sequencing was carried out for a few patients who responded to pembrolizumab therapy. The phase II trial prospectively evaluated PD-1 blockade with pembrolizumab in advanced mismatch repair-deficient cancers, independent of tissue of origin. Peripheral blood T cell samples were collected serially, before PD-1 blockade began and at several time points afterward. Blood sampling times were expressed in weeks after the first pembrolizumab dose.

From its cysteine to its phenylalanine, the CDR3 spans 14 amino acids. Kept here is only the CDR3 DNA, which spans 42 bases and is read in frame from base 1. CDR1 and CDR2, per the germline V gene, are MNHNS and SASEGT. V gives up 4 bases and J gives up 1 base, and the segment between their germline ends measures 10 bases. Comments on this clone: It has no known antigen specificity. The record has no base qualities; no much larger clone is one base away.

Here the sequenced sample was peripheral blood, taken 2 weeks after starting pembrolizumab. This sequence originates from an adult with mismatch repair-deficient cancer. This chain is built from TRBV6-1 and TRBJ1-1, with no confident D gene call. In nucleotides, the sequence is TGTGCCAGCAGTGCTGATTATTCGAACACTGAAGCTTTCTTT. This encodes CASSADYSNTEAFF.